This section outlines one T cell receptor (beta chain) sequence together with its context. Its antigen is not identified. This record belongs to a study of cytomegalovirus exposure and HLA in healthy donors. Assay: immunoSEQ multiplex PCR; the TCRdb copy retains only in-frame clones and omits some. This repertoire shows more than 250,000 clones, 87% found once; its top ten account for roughly 1.2%. The study's findings and limits: First-cohort TCR clusters were later found to tend to co-occur in the 120 or so validation repertoires. The study labeled fewer than 200 TCR beta chains cytomegalovirus-associated.

Germline V CDR1 and CDR2: SEHNR, FQNEAQ (reference sequence). The CDR3 has 13 residues. With 3 bases removed from V and 3 bases from J, the gap between germline ends came to 9 bases. V is TRBV7-9 and J is TRBJ2-7; maybe TRBD1 (6 bases). The TCR was taken from a woman in her twenties or thirties in good health and CMV-seropositive. Source material: PBMCs. The CDR3: CASSLPRGYEQYF. The DNA of the CDR3 is TGTGCCAGCAGCTTGCCCAGGGGCTACGAGCAGTACTTC.